This T cell receptor beta chain was sequenced for a study of T cells in Graves' hyperthyroidism and ophthalmopathy. Study details: Peripheral blood collection took place at initial diagnosis, before any treatment.

Subjects with ophthalmopathy showed a Clinical Activity Score no lower than 3, a NOSPECS grade no lower than 4, and a duration shorter than 3 months. Diagnosis relied on clinical symptoms, serum thyroxine and TRAb, thyroid ultrasound and orbital computed tomography. Trimming pared 7 bases from V and 0 bases from J, leaving 13 bases between. Germline CDR1 reads LNHDA; CDR2 reads SQIVND (reference sequence). The CDR3 is made up of 16 amino acids. TCR beta CDR3 region amplification was performed from RNA transcripts. HTBI primers were used for first-round RT-PCR of the TCR CDR3. In TCRdb, the multiplex PCR reads were re-called with MiXCR into one record per CDR3 protein. Of approximately 690,000 distinct CDR3 sequences in the sample, about a fifth were seen once.

Sequences were obtained from blood. This TCR came from a young man with Graves' ophthalmopathy. The rearrangement uses TRBV19 and TRBJ2-6; no definite D call. In DNA form, the CDR3 reads TGTGCCAGTATTGCTGGGGATTACTCTGGGGCCAACGTCCTGACTTTC. As protein: CASIAGDYSGANVLTF.